These T cell receptor beta chains were read from a single sample in a study of blood T cell repertoires in COVID-19. The method was immunoSEQ multiplex PCR; TCRdb's version includes in-frame clones alone and lacks a portion of them. The profile shows around 340,000 clones, about nine tenths of them singletons. The sequenced material came from PBMCs or T cells enriched from blood (not recorded which). These receptors were collected from a woman aged 25 to 39 who had been exposed to COVID-19. Both conserved end residues are part of each CDR3. Fields, in order: clone size, V gene, J gene, D gene, CDR3 DNA, CDR3 protein. The D gene is left open where the match is weak. Only some rows state a clone size, as once, few, many or a class for expanded clones.

>-|TRBV19|TRBJ1-5|-
TGTGCCAGTAGTATAGCAGAGGGGGAGCAGCCCCAGCATTTT
CASSIAEGEQPQHF
>-|TRBV2|TRBJ2-4|TRBD1
TGTGCCAGCAGTGACGAGACAGGGAAAAACATTCAGTACTTC
CASSDETGKNIQYF
>-|TRBV19|TRBJ2-3|TRBD2
TGTGCCAGTACTCCCCAAAGCGGGAGTGGAGATACGCAGTATTTT
CASTPQSGSGDTQYF
>-|TRBV11-3|TRBJ1-3|TRBD1
TGTGCCAGCAGCTTCCAGGGGGCGGGAAACACCATATATTTT
CASSFQGAGNTIYF
>-|TRBV29-1|TRBJ1-2|-
TGCAGCGTTGAAAGTGGGGGCCTAGGCTACACCTTC
CSVESGGLGYTF
>-|TRBV28|TRBJ2-2|TRBD2
TGTGCCAGCAGTTTAGGACTAGCCGGCGGTATCGGGGAGCTGTTTTTT
CASSLGLAGGIGELFF
>-|TRBV7-9|TRBJ1-1|TRBD1
TGTGCCAGCAGCTCCGCCATCAAGACAGGGCGCGCTTTCTTT
CASSSAIKTGRAFF
>-|TRBV6-1|TRBJ2-7|TRBD1
TGTGCCAGCAGTGAAAGTTTGGGACAGGGGTCGTACGAGCAGTACTTC
CASSESLGQGSYEQYF
>-|TRBV28|TRBJ1-2|-
TGTGCCAGCAGTTGGGGGGGGCAGGGAGGCTACACCTTC
CASSWGGQGGYTF
>-|TRBV5-1|TRBJ1-6|-
TGCGCCAGCAGCTCGCTCGGAGATAATTCACCCCTCCACTTT
CASSSLGDNSPLHF
>-|TRBV30|TRBJ1-1|TRBD1
TGTGCCTGGAGTGTACCGGGACAGTACACTGAAGCTTTCTTT
CAWSVPGQYTEAFF
>once|TRBV27|TRBJ1-5|-
TGTGCCAGCAGTTCCCTACCGACGGGGGGTAGCAATCAGCCCCAGCATTTT
CASSSLPTGGSNQPQHF
>-|TRBV27|TRBJ2-3|-
TGTGCCAGCAGTTTCCTTACCAGGGGAGATACGCAGTATTTT
CASSFLTRGDTQYF
>once|TRBV2|TRBJ1-5|TRBD1
TGTGCCAGCAGTGGGGGACAGGGAGGAGAGCCCCAGCATTTT
CASSGGQGGEPQHF
>-|TRBV5-1|TRBJ2-7|-
TGCGCCAGCAGCTTGGTTGTGGGGGGTGAAGAGTACTTC
CASSLVVGGEEYF
>once|TRBV19|TRBJ1-1|TRBD1
TGTGCCAGTAGTCCCCGACAGGGGGGTGGTATGAACACTGAAGCTTTCTTT
CASSPRQGGGMNTEAFF
>-|TRBV28|TRBJ2-5|TRBD1
TGTGCCAGCAGATCAGGGGGCGAGACCCAGTACTTC
CASRSGGETQYF
>-|TRBV27|TRBJ2-7|-
TGTGCCAGCAGTTTAATTATGGGCCCAAGGGGCGAGCAGTACTTC
CASSLIMGPRGEQYF
>-|TRBV5-1|TRBJ2-7|TRBD2
TGCGCCAGCAGCCCGGGACTAGCCTACGAGCAGTACTTC
CASSPGLAYEQYF
>once|TRBV11-3|TRBJ2-7|TRBD2
TGTGCCAGCAGTTCGGGACTAGCGAACTTGTACGAGCAGTACTTC
CASSSGLANLYEQYF